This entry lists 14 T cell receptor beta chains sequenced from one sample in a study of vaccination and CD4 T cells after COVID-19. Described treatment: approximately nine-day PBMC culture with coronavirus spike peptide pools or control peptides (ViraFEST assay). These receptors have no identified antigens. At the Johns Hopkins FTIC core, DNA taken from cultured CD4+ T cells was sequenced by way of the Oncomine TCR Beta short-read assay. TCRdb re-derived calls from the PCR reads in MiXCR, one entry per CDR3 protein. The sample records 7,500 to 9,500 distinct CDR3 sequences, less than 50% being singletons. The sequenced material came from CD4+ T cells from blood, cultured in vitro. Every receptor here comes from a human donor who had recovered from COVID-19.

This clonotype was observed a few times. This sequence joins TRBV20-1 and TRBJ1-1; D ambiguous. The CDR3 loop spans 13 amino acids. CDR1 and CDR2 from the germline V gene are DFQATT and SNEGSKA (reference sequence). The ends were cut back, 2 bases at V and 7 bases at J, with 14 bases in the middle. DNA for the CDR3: TGCAGTGCTAGACCCCCCAGTTTGAGTGAAGCTTTCTTT. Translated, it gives CSARPPSLSEAFF.

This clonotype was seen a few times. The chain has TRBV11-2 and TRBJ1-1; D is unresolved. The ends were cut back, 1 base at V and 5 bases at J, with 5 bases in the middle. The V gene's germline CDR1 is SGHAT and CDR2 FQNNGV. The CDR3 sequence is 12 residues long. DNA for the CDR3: TGTGCCAGCAGCTTAGGGGTAACTGAAGCTTTCTTT. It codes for CASSLGVTEAFF.

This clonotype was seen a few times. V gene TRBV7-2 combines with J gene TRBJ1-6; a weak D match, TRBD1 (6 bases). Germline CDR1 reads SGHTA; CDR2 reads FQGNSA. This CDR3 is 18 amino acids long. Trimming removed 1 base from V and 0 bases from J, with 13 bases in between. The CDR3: CASSLGLRGSSYNSPLHF. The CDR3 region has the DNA TGTGCCAGCAGCTTAGGGCTTAGGGGGAGCTCCTATAATTCACCCCTCCACTTT. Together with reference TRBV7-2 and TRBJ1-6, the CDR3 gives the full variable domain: GAGVSQSPSNKVTEKGKDVELRCDPISGHTALYWYRQSLGQGLEFLIYFQGNSAPDKSGLPSDRFSAERTGGSVSTLTIQRTQQEDSAVYLCASSLGLRGSSYNSPLHFGNGTRLTVT.

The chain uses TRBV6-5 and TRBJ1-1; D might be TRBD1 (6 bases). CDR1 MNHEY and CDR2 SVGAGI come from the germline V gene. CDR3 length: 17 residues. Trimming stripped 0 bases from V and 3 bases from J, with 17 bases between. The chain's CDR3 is CASSYSSLRGAYTEAFF. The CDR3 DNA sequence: TGTGCCAGCAGTTACTCGAGTCTCAGGGGCGCTTACACTGAAGCTTTCTTT.

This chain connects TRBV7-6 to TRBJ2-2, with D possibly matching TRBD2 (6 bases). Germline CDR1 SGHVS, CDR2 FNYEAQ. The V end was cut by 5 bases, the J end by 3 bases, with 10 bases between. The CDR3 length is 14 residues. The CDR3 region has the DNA TGTGCCAGCAGCCGGGACTTCGACACCGGGGAGCTGTTTTTT. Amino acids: CASSRDFDTGELFF.

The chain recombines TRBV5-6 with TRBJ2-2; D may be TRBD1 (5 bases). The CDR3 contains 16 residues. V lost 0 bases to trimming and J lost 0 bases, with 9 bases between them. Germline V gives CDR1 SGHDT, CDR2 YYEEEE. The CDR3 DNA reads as TGTGCCAGCAGCTTGGGACAGATAGCGAACACCGGGGAGCTGTTTTTT. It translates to CASSLGQIANTGELFF.

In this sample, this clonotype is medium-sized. The CDR3 sequence: CASSVMAGQENTEAFF. The CDR3 coding sequence is TGTGCCAGCAGCGTAATGGCGGGACAAGAGAACACTGAAGCTTTCTTT. This chain joins TRBV9 and TRBJ1-1; D may be TRBD1 (6 bases). With 1 base removed from V and 1 base from J, the gap between germline ends came to 14 bases. Germline CDR1 is SGDLS and CDR2 is YYNGEE. There are 16 residues in the CDR3.

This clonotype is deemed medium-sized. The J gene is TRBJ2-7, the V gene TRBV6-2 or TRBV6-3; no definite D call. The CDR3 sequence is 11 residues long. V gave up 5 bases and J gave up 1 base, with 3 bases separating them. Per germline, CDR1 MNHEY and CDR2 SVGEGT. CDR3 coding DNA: TGTGCCAGCAGTGATTCCTACGAGCAGTACTTC. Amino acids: CASSDSYEQYF.

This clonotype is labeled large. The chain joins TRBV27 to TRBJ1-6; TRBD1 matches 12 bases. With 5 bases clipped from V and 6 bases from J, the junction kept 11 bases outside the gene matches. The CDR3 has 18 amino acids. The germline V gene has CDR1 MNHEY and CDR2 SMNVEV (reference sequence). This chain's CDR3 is CASSVTGTGGLGNSPLHF. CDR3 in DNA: TGTGCCAGCAGTGTCACCGGGACAGGGGGCTTAGGTAATTCACCCCTCCACTTT.

CDR3 DNA: TGCAGTGCTAGAGACGGCTCCTACTACGAGCAGTACTTC. Its translation is CSARDGSYYEQYF. The chain is built from TRBV20-1 and TRBJ2-7; D gene unclear. With 0 bases removed from V and 3 bases from J, the gap between germline ends came to 9 bases. The CDR3 sequence is 13 residues long. Germline lookup yields CDR1 DFQATT and CDR2 SNEGSKA (reference sequence).

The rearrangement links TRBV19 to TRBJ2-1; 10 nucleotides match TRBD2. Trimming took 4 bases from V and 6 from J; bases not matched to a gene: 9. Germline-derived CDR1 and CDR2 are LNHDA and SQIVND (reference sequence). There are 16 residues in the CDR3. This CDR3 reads CASSKPIAGGPNEQFF. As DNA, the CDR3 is TGTGCCAGTAGTAAACCAATAGCGGGAGGTCCCAATGAGCAGTTCTTC.

CDR3 DNA: TGTGCCAGCAGCTCGGGGACGTTAAGGTTGAACACTGAAGCTTTCTTT. It specifies CASSSGTLRLNTEAFF. The J gene is TRBJ1-1, the V gene TRBV7-9, with TRBD1 as a possible D gene (5 bases). Trimming stripped 4 bases from V and 0 bases from J, with 15 bases between. Germline lookup yields CDR1 SEHNR and CDR2 FQNEAQ (reference sequence). The CDR3 is 16 amino acids.

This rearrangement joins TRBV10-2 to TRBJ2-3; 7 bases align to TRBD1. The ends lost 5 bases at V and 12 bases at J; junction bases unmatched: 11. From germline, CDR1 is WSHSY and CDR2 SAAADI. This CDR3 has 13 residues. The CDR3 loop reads CASSKGQALTQYF. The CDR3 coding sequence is TGCGCCAGCAGTAAAGGACAGGCCTTAACCCAGTATTTT.

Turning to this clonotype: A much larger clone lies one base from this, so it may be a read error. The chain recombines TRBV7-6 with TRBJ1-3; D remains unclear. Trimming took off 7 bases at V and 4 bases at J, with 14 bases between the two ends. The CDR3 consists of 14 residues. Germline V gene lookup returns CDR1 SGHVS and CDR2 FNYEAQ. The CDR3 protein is CASTPSIDGNTIYF. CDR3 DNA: TGTGCCAGCACCCCTTCCATTGACGGAAACACCATATATTTT.